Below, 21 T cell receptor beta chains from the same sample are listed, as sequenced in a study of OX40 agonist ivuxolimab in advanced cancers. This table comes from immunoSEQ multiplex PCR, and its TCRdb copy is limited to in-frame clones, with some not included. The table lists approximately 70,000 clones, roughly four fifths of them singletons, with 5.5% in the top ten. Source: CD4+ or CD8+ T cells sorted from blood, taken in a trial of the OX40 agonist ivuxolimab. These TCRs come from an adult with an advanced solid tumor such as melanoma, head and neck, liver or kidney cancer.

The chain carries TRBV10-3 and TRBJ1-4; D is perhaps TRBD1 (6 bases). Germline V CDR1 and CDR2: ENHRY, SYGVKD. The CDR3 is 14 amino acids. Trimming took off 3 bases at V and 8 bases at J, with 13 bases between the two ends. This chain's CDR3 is CAISERGGGEKLFF. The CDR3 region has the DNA TGTGCCATCAGTGAAAGAGGGGGAGGGGAAAAACTGTTTTTT.

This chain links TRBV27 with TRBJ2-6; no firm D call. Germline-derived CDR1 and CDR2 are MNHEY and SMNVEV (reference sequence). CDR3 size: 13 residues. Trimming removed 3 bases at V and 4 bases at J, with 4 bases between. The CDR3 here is CASSFTGANVLTF. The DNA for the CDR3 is TGTGCCAGCAGTTTTACCGGGGCCAACGTCCTGACTTTC.

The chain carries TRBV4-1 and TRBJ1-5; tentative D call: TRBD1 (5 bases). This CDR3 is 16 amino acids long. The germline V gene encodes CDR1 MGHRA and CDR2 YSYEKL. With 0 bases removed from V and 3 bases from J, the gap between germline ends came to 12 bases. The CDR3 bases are TGCGCCAGCAGCCAAGATCCCAGACAGATCAATCAGCCCCAGCATTTT. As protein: CASSQDPRQINQPQHF.

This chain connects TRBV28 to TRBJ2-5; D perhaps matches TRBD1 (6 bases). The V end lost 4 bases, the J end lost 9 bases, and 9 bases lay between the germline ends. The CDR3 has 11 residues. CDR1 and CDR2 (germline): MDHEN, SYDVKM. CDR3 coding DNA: TGTGCCAGCAGTTCCAGGGGTGCCCAGTACTTC. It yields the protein CASSSRGAQYF.

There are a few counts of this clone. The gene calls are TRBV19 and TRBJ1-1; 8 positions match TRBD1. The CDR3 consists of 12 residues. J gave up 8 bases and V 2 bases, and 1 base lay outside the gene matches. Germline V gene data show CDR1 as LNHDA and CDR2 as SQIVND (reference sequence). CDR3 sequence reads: CASSIWTGEAFF. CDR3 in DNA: TGTGCCAGTAGTATATGGACAGGGGAAGCTTTCTTT.

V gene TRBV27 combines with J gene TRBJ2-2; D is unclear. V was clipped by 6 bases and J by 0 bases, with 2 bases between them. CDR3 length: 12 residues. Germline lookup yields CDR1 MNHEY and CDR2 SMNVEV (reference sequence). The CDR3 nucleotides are TGTGCCAGCAGGGCGAACACCGGGGAGCTGTTTTTT. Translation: CASRANTGELFF.

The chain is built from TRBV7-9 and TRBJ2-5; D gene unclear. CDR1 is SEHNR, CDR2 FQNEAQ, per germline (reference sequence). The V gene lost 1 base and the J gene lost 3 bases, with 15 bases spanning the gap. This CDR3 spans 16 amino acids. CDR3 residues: CASSLGRPSGEETQYF. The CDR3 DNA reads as TGTGCCAGCAGCTTAGGAAGGCCCTCGGGCGAAGAGACCCAGTACTTC.

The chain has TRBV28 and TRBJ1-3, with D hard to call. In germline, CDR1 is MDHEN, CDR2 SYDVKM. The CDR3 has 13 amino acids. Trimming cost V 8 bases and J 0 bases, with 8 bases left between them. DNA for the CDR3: TGTGCCAGCGACCCAAACTCTGGAAACACCATATATTTT. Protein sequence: CASDPNSGNTIYF.

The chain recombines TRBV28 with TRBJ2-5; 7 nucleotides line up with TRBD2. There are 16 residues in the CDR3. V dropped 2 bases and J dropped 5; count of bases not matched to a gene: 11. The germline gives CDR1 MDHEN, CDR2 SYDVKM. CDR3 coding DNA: TGTGCCAGCAGTTTAATTCGACTAGCAGTGGAGGAGACCCAGTACTTC. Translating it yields CASSLIRLAVEETQYF.

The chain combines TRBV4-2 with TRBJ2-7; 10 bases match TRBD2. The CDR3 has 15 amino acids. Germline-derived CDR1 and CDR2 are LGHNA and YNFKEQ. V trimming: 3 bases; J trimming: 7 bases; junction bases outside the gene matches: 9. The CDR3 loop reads CASSHPSGRRGEQYF. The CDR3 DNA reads TGTGCCAGCAGCCACCCTAGCGGGAGAAGGGGGGAGCAGTACTTC.

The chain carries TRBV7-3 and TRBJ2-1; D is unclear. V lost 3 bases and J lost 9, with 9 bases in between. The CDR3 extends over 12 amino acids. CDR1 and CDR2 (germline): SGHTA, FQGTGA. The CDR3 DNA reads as TGTGCCAGCAGCTTGGGTCCGGGTGAGCAGTTCTTC. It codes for CASSLGPGEQFF.

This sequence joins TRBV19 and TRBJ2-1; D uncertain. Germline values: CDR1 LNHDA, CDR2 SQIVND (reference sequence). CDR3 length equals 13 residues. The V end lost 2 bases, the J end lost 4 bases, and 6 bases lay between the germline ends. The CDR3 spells CASSITIYNEQFF. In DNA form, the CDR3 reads TGTGCCAGTAGTATAACCATTTACAATGAGCAGTTCTTC.

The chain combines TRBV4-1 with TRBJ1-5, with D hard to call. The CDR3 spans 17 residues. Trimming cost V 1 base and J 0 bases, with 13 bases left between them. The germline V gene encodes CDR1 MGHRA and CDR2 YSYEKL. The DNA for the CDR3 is TGCGCCAGCAGCCAAGTTGATCTGGGCTTTAGCAATCAGCCCCAGCATTTT. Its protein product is CASSQVDLGFSNQPQHF.

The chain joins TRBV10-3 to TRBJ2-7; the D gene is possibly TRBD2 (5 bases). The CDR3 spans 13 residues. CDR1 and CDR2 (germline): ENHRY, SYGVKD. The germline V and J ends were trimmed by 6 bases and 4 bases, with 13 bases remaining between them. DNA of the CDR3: TGTGCCATCAGGCCCTCTGAGGGTTACGAGCAGTACGTC. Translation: CAIRPSEGYEQYV.

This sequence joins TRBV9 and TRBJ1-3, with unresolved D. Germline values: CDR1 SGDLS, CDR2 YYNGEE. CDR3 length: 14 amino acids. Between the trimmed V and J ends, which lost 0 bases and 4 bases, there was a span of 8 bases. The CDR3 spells CASSVGPEGNTIYF. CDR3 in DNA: TGTGCCAGCAGCGTAGGCCCGGAAGGAAACACCATATATTTT.

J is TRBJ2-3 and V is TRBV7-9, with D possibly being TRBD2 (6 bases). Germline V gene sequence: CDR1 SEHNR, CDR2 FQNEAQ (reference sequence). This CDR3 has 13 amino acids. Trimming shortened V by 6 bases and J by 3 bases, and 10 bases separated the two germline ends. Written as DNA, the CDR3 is TGTGCCAGCAGAAGTGGAGGGACAGATACGCAGTATTTT. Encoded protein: CASRSGGTDTQYF.

CDR3 in amino acids: CASSDRAAKNIQYF. DNA of the CDR3: TGTGCCAGCAGTGACAGGGCTGCCAAAAACATTCAGTACTTC. The chain combines TRBV28 with TRBJ2-4; 7 bases are shared with TRBD1. The CDR3 runs to 14 residues. Germline V CDR1 and CDR2: MDHEN, SYDVKM. V trimming: 5 bases; J trimming: 1 base; junction bases outside the gene matches: 2.

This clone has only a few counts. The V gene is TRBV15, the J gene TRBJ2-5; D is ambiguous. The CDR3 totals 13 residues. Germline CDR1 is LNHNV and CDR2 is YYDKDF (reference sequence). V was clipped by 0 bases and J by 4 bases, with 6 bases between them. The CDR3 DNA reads TGTGCCACCAGCAGAGATAAGGGAGAGACCCAGTACTTC. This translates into CATSRDKGETQYF. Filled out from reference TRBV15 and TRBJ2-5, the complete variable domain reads DAMVIQNPRYQVTQFGKPVTLSCSQTLNHNVMYWYQQKSSQAPKLLFHYYDKDFNNEADTPDNFQSRRPNTSFCFLDIRSPGLGDTAMYLCATSRDKGETQYFGPGTRLLVL.

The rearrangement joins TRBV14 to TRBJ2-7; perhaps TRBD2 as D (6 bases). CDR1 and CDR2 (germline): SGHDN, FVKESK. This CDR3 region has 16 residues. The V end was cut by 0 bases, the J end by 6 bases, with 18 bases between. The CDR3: CASSQEWRGSGAEQYF. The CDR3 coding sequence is TGTGCCAGCAGCCAAGAATGGCGGGGTAGCGGAGCCGAGCAGTACTTC.

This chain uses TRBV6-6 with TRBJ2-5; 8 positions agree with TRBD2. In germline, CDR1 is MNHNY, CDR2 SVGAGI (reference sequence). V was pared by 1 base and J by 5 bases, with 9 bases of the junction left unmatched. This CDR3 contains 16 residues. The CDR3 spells CASSYYLRGEGETQYF. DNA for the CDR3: TGTGCCAGCAGTTACTATCTGCGGGGGGAGGGGGAGACCCAGTACTTC.

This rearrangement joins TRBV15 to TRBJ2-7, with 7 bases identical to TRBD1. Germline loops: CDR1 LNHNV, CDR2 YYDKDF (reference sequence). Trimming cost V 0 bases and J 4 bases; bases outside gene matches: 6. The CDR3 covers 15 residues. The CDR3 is CATSRDQAGGYEQYF. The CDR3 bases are TGTGCCACCAGCAGAGATCAGGCAGGGGGATACGAGCAGTACTTC.